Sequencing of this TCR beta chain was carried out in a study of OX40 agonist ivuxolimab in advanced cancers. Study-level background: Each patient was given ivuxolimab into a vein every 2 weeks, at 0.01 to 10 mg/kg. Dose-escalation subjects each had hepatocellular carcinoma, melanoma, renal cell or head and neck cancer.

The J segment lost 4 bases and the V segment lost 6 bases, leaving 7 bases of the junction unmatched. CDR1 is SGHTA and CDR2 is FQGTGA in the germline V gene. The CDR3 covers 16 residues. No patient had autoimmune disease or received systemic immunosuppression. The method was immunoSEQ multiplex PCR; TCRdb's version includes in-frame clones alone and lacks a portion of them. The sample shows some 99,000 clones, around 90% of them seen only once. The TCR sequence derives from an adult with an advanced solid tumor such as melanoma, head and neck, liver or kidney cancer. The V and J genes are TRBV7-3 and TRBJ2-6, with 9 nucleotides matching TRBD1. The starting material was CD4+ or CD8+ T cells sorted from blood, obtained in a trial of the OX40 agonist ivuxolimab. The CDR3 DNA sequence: TGTGCCAGCAGTCAAACAGGGGGCGCGGGGGCCAACGTCCTGACTTTC. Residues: CASSQTGGAGANVLTF.